The 24 T cell receptor beta chains in this list originate from one sample, sequenced in a study of technical replicates of blood from several donors. The data were produced by immunoSEQ multiplex PCR, yet TCRdb's version contains in-frame clones alone and is incomplete. This table holds 68,000 or so clones, roughly 92% found once. Sequenced: T cells isolated from PBMCs. These TCRs come from a human donor in good health.

V gene TRBV2 combines with J gene TRBJ1-2; TRBD1 agrees at 7 bases. V shed 6 bases and J 3 bases; nucleotides not matched to a gene: 4. The CDR3 has 13 residues. Germline values: CDR1 SNHLY, CDR2 FYNNEI. As DNA, the CDR3 is TGTGCCAGCAGCCAGGGGGAAGACTATGGCTACACCTTC. Translated: CASSQGEDYGYTF.

The V call is TRBV6-5, the J call TRBJ1-1; D is unresolved. Germline CDR1 MNHEY, CDR2 SVGAGI. The CDR3 totals 13 residues. The V end lost 7 bases, the J end lost 0 bases, and 9 bases lay between the germline ends. As DNA, the CDR3 is TGTGCCAGCAAAGCGGGAATGAACACTGAAGCTTTCTTT. Encoded protein: CASKAGMNTEAFF.

V is TRBV29-1 and J is TRBJ1-3; D call uncertain. The CDR3 has 13 amino acids. V lost 6 bases and J 0 bases, leaving 9 bases between the germline ends. CDR1 is SQVTM and CDR2 is ANQGSEA in the germline V gene. The CDR3 is CSVYEGSGNTIYF. The CDR3 DNA reads TGCAGCGTCTATGAGGGCTCTGGAAACACCATATATTTT.

The chain couples TRBV28 to TRBJ2-7, with TRBD2 matching over 15 bases. CDR3 size: 15 residues. V shed 7 bases, J shed 6 bases, and the junction held 7 bases outside the gene matches. CDR1 is MDHEN and CDR2 is SYDVKM in the germline V gene. CDR3 in DNA: TGTGCCAGCACCCAATGGACTAGCGGGAGGGCCGAGCAGTACTTC. This translates into CASTQWTSGRAEQYF.

The rearrangement joins TRBV27 to TRBJ2-3; TRBD2 matches at 7 bases. Germline V gene sequence: CDR1 MNHEY, CDR2 SMNVEV (reference sequence). V was pared by 5 bases and J by 1 base, with 6 bases of the junction left unmatched. The CDR3 covers 15 residues. This chain's CDR3 is CASSAREFGTDTQYF. Written as DNA, the CDR3 is TGTGCCAGCAGTGCGCGGGAGTTCGGCACAGATACGCAGTATTTT.

The rearrangement joins TRBV6-5 to TRBJ1-5; D might be TRBD1 (5 bases). The CDR3 sequence is 12 residues long. Germline lookup yields CDR1 MNHEY and CDR2 SVGAGI. Trimming removed 6 bases at V and 4 bases at J, with 7 bases between. In nucleotides, the CDR3 is TGTGCCAGCAGAGGGGCGAATCAGCCCCAGCATTTT. It encodes CASRGANQPQHF.

This chain uses TRBV27 with TRBJ1-2; 7 bases match TRBD1. With 5 bases clipped from V and 4 bases from J, the junction kept 10 bases outside the gene matches. The CDR3 length is 15 residues. The V gene's germline CDR1 is MNHEY and CDR2 SMNVEV (reference sequence). DNA for the CDR3: TGTGCCAGCAGTCCTAGGGACAGCCACCTCTATGGCTACACCTTC. It yields the protein CASSPRDSHLYGYTF.

The chain is built from TRBV28 and TRBJ1-2; 9 nucleotides line up with TRBD1. J gave up 4 bases and V 5 bases, and 8 bases lay outside the gene matches. This CDR3 comprises 15 residues. Per germline, CDR1 MDHEN and CDR2 SYDVKM. The CDR3 protein is CASSPLGQGIYGYTF. The CDR3 DNA reads TGTGCCAGCAGTCCACTGGGACAGGGAATCTATGGCTACACCTTC.

The chain combines TRBV11-2 with TRBJ2-7; the D gene is possibly TRBD1 (6 bases). The CDR3 has 14 amino acids. Germline CDR1 and CDR2: SGHAT and FQNNGV. Trimming shortened V by 3 bases and J by 3 bases, and 12 bases separated the two germline ends. In DNA, the CDR3 is TGTGCCAGCAGCTTGGTTAGCAGGGGCTACGAGCAGTACTTC. Translated, it gives CASSLVSRGYEQYF.

The chain joins TRBV5-1 to TRBJ2-1; the D gene is possibly TRBD2 (6 bases). The CDR3 extends over 15 amino acids. The germline V gene has CDR1 SGHRS and CDR2 YFSETQ. Deletions cut 0 bases from V and 0 bases from J, with 7 bases between. The CDR3 protein is CASSLVGLSYNEQFF. CDR3 sequence (DNA): TGCGCCAGCAGCTTGGTGGGACTCTCCTACAATGAGCAGTTCTTC.

The chain couples TRBV6-5 to TRBJ2-7, with D possibly being TRBD1 (5 bases). V lost 8 bases to trimming and J lost 6 bases, with 8 bases between them. The germline gives CDR1 MNHEY, CDR2 SVGAGI. The CDR3 loop spans 10 amino acids. The CDR3 region is CASVGAEQYF. The CDR3 coding sequence is TGTGCCAGCGTAGGGGCCGAGCAGTACTTC.

V and J are TRBV7-2 and TRBJ1-5; a weak D match, TRBD1 (5 bases). CDR1 and CDR2 from the germline V gene are SGHTA and FQGNSA. V was pared by 1 base and J by 7 bases, with 17 bases between. This CDR3 is 16 amino acids long. As DNA, the CDR3 is TGTGCCAGCAGCTTAGTGGGGGGGGGTAATAACCAGCCCCAGCATTTT. Its translation is CASSLVGGGNNQPQHF.

This chain connects TRBV5-6 to TRBJ1-1; D perhaps matches TRBD1 (6 bases). CDR1 is SGHDT and CDR2 is YYEEEE in the germline V gene. Trimming shortened V by 4 bases and J by 0 bases, and 10 bases separated the two germline ends. This CDR3 is built from 14 residues. CDR3 region: CASSPTGMNTEAFF. CDR3 nucleotides: TGTGCCAGCAGCCCCACAGGGATGAACACTGAAGCTTTCTTT.

This chain links TRBV4-2 with TRBJ1-5; D unresolved. The CDR3 consists of 17 residues. Germline assignment: CDR1 LGHNA and CDR2 YNFKEQ. The V and J ends lost 0 bases and 0 bases respectively, with 12 bases between them. The CDR3 sequence is CASSQEVGDYSNQPQHF. Here the CDR3 DNA reads TGTGCCAGCAGCCAAGAAGTCGGGGATTATAGCAATCAGCCCCAGCATTTT.

The sample holds many counts of this clone. V usage is TRBV6-4 and J usage is TRBJ2-1, with D unresolved. With 2 bases removed from V and 8 bases from J, the gap between germline ends came to 10 bases. The germline V gene encodes CDR1 MRHNA and CDR2 SNTAGT. This CDR3 region has 13 residues. CDR3 nucleotides: TGTGCCAGCAGTGACAGGTGGCTAGATGAGCAGTTCTTC. As protein: CASSDRWLDEQFF.

The chain uses TRBV11-3 and TRBJ1-1, with D unclear. The CDR3 length is 14 residues. V was shortened by 5 bases and J by 2 bases, with 12 bases between the two germline ends. Germline CDR1 is SGHNT and CDR2 is YENEEA. The DNA of the CDR3 is TGTGCCAGCAGCCTCCCTTTGTATAACACTGAAGCTTTCTTT. Residues: CASSLPLYNTEAFF. Full variable domain (missing parts from reference TRBV11-3 and TRBJ1-1): EAGVVQSPRYKIIEKKQPVAFWCNPISGHNTLYWYLQNLGQGPELLIRYENEEAVDDSQLPKDRFSAERLKGVDSTLKIQPAELGDSAVYLCASSLPLYNTEAFFGQGTRLTVV.

A remark on this clone: One end of the junction is discordant with germline, which a read error may explain. J is TRBJ1-3 and V is TRBV7-9, with D unclear. Germline CDR1 is SEHNR and CDR2 is FQNEAQ (reference sequence). The length of the CDR3 is 11 residues. In nucleotides, the CDR3 is TGTGCCAGCAGCGCACAGACACGGCTTTCCTTT. This sequence encodes CASSAQTRLSF.

The chain couples TRBV7-2 to TRBJ1-2; no definite D call. CDR1 is SGHTA, CDR2 FQGNSA, per germline. The germline V and J ends were trimmed by 8 bases and 5 bases, with 9 bases remaining between them. CDR3 size: 11 residues. CDR3 coding DNA: TGTGCCAGCTACGGAGTGTATGGCTACACCTTC. Translation gives CASYGVYGYTF.

The chain uses TRBV2 and TRBJ2-1; TRBD2 might be the D (5 bases). The CDR3 is 16 amino acids. In germline, CDR1 is SNHLY, CDR2 FYNNEI. The V end was cut by 0 bases, the J end by 4 bases, with 13 bases between. The CDR3: CASSEALTRNYNEQFF. The CDR3 region has the DNA TGTGCCAGCAGTGAAGCGCTAACTAGAAATTACAATGAGCAGTTCTTC.

The rearrangement joins TRBV29-1 to TRBJ2-7; D is possibly TRBD2 (6 bases). V was pared by 4 bases and J by 2 bases, with 6 bases between. Germline V gives CDR1 SQVTM, CDR2 ANQGSEA. The CDR3 is 11 amino acids. Here the CDR3 DNA reads TGCAGCGTTGCGGGAGCCTACGAGCAGTACTTC. This encodes CSVAGAYEQYF.

J is TRBJ2-6 and V is TRBV10-3; tentative D call: TRBD1 (5 bases). The ends were cut back, 8 bases at V and 6 bases at J, with 23 bases in the middle. CDR1 is ENHRY, CDR2 SYGVKD, per germline. The CDR3 is 17 residues long. Written as DNA, the CDR3 is TGTGCCATCCCCCAGGGAAGGGGCCTCGCCGAGGCCAACGTCCTGACTTTC. Amino acid sequence: CAIPQGRGLAEANVLTF.

This clone occurred once. V and J are TRBV6-5 and TRBJ2-2; a possible D gene is TRBD2 (5 bases). V lost 0 bases to trimming and J lost 6 bases, with 8 bases between them. The CDR3 contains 14 residues. Per germline, CDR1 MNHEY and CDR2 SVGAGI. The CDR3 protein is CASSYSGVAGELFF. CDR3 sequence (DNA): TGTGCCAGCAGTTACTCGGGAGTAGCCGGGGAGCTGTTTTTT.

The chain uses TRBV4-3 and TRBJ2-5; 9 bases match TRBD2. V lost 4 bases and J lost 1; bases outside the gene matches: 4. Germline lookup yields CDR1 LGHNA and CDR2 YSLEER. The CDR3 runs to 15 residues. The CDR3 coding sequence is TGCGCCAGCAGCCGATGGACTAGCGCCCAAGAGACCCAGTACTTC. Protein sequence: CASSRWTSAQETQYF.

CDR3 in DNA: TGTGCCAGCAGCTTGGCGGGGGCGGGAGGATATGGCTACACCTTC. Translating gives CASSLAGAGGYGYTF. The chain links TRBV5-8 to TRBJ1-2; tentative D call: TRBD1 (6 bases). CDR3 size: 15 residues. Germline V lookup: CDR1 SGHTS, CDR2 YDEGEE. Trimming took 0 bases from V and 5 from J, leaving 14 bases between them.